This T cell receptor beta chain originates from a study of Ad26.COV2.S vaccination and SARS-CoV-2 variants. Study overall: The donor was enrolled in the Ad26.COV2.S arm of the COV1001 trial. Study-level points and caveats: The TCR breadth and depth analyses may have understated or missed part of the total T cell responses.

Only one count was recorded for this clone. Its antigen is undetermined. The CDR3 length is 15 residues. Unmatched junction bases numbered 1, after V lost 3 bases and J lost 0 bases. The germline V gene encodes CDR1 SNHLY and CDR2 FYNNEI. The protocol was immunoSEQ multiplex PCR, while the TCRdb copy is restricted to in-frame clones and leaves out a portion. The profile shows 300,000 to 500,000 clones, about nine tenths of them singletons. Treatment denoted: approximately 18 received Ad26.COV2.S at low or high dose, single or two shots; a few received placebo; per-sample allocation not given. Repertoires come from day 63 after the first vaccine or placebo injection.

This receptor was obtained from a person between 18 and 65 years old who received the Ad26.COV2.S COVID-19 vaccine or a placebo. This material consisted of peripheral blood, taken in a trial of Ad26.COV2.S vaccine versus placebo. This chain joins TRBV2 and TRBJ1-1; 10 bases line up with TRBD1. CDR3 in DNA: TGTGCCAGCAGTGAGGGACAGGGGCTGAACACTGAAGCTTTCTTT. Translating it yields CASSEGQGLNTEAFF.